The entry below gives a single T cell receptor beta chain sequence along with its context. Its antigen remains unknown. Deep-level assay runs were performed. Clones were read by immunoSEQ multiplex PCR, and TCRdb kept only the in-frame ones, dropping some. In the table there are about 2.4 million clones, 80% to 95% of which are singletons. The sample belongs to a study of shared clonotypes between healthy human individuals. Points from the study as a whole: The study found lower generation probabilities in non-shared clonotypes than in those shared by all four donors. The study drew on few donors, limiting represented genetic and exposure-history diversity.

Donors, without exception, were Caucasian adults residing in Nashville, Tennessee. Germline-derived CDR1 and CDR2 are MNHNY and SVGAGI (reference sequence). V lost 4 bases and J 6 bases, leaving 10 bases between the germline ends. The CDR3 is 14 residues long. The chain carries TRBV6-6 and TRBJ1-6; D is uncertain. This clonotype was obtained from a man between 18 and 29 years old in good health. Some clones in this sample may be carry-over from other donors' samples. The sequenced sample consisted of naive CD4+ T cells from PBMCs. Subset meaning: CD45RA+ positively selected. In nucleotides, the CDR3 is TGTGCCAGCAGTTCCGTGGTAACTAATTCACCCCTCCACTTT. It specifies CASSSVVTNSPLHF.